These 18 T cell receptor beta chains were sequenced from one sample in a study of T cells in Graves' hyperthyroidism and ophthalmopathy. Amplified regions were TCR beta CDR3 sequences from RNA transcripts. First-round RT-PCR with HTBI primers amplified the TCR CDR3 region. TCRdb recomputed calls from the multiplex PCR reads with MiXCR, one row per CDR3 protein. The sample has about 510,000 distinct CDR3 sequences, approximately 49% seen once. The sequenced material came from peripheral blood or thyroid tissue (not recorded which). These receptors all come from an adult woman with Graves' disease, either hyperthyroidism or ophthalmopathy (not recorded which).

The chain links TRBV19 to TRBJ2-2; D call uncertain. Trimming took 2 bases from V and 3 from J, leaving 10 bases between them. Germline V lookup: CDR1 LNHDA, CDR2 SQIVND (reference sequence). This CDR3 has 15 residues. In nucleotides, the CDR3 is TGTGCCAGTAGTATACCCACCTTCGACACCGGGGAGCTGTTTTTT. This codes for CASSIPTFDTGELFF. The variable domain in full, with the rest retrieved from reference TRBV19 and TRBJ2-2, is DGGITQSPKYLFRKEGQNVTLSCEQNLNHDAMYWYRQDPGQGLRLIYYSQIVNDFQKGDIAEGYSVSREKKESFPLTVTSAQKNPTAFYLCASSIPTFDTGELFFGEGSRLTVL.

The gene calls are TRBV6-5 and TRBJ1-2, with D unclear. Between the trimmed V and J ends, which lost 2 bases and 1 base, there was a span of 5 bases. CDR1 is MNHEY and CDR2 is SVGAGI in the germline V gene. The CDR3 runs 13 residues. This CDR3 reads CASSYESNYGYTF. CDR3 DNA: TGTGCCAGCAGTTACGAAAGTAACTATGGCTACACCTTC.

This clonotype was seen at least ten times. The rearrangement links TRBV7-9 to TRBJ1-5; 7 bases match TRBD1. This CDR3 has 14 residues. V trimming: 1 base; J trimming: 4 bases; junction bases outside the gene matches: 1. CDR1 is SEHNR, CDR2 FQNEAQ, per germline (reference sequence). CDR3 amino acids: CASSLGDRNQPQHF. The CDR3 DNA is TGTGCCAGCAGCTTAGGGGACAGAAATCAGCCCCAGCATTTT.

V usage is TRBV19 and J usage is TRBJ2-7; TRBD2 agrees at 7 bases. The V gene end was trimmed by 4 bases and the J gene end by 0 bases; junction bases not matched to a gene: 9. The CDR3 totals 16 residues. In germline, CDR1 is LNHDA, CDR2 SQIVND (reference sequence). For the CDR3, the DNA is TGTGCCAGTAGTACCCCTAGCGGACGCAACTCCTACGAGCAGTACTTC. The encoded protein is CASSTPSGRNSYEQYF.

The chain is built from TRBV7-9 and TRBJ2-7; 10 nucleotides agree with TRBD2. The junction had 10 bases not matched to a gene; V was cut back by 5 bases and J by 0 bases. Germline-derived CDR1 and CDR2 are SEHNR and FQNEAQ (reference sequence). This CDR3 region has 17 residues. The CDR3, as DNA: TGTGCCAGCAGCCAAGGGTGGGGACTAGCGCTCTCCTACGAGCAGTACTTC. This translates into CASSQGWGLALSYEQYF.

The chain uses TRBV2 and TRBJ1-1, with a possible D match to TRBD1 (5 bases). V dropped 3 bases and J dropped 1 base, with 9 bases sitting between them. The length of the CDR3 is 14 residues. Germline-derived CDR1 and CDR2 are SNHLY and FYNNEI. The CDR3 bases are TGTGCCAGCAGTGATTGGGGGACGAACACTGAAGCTTTCTTT. Translating it yields CASSDWGTNTEAFF.

Only a few counts were recorded for this clonotype. The chain uses TRBV24-1 and TRBJ1-3; TRBD1 is a possible D gene (5 bases). Germline V gene data show CDR1 as KGHDR and CDR2 as SFDVKD. Trimming took off 11 bases at V and 0 bases at J, with 19 bases between the two ends. The CDR3 sequence is 16 residues long. The CDR3 DNA sequence: TGTGCCAGCTCACCACAAGCGGGACGCTCTGGAAACACCATATATTTT. This sequence encodes CASSPQAGRSGNTIYF.

V is TRBV24-1 and J is TRBJ1-1, with D hard to call. V dropped 5 bases and J dropped 3 bases, with 9 bases sitting between them. In germline, CDR1 is KGHDR, CDR2 SFDVKD. The CDR3 sequence is 13 residues long. CDR3 nucleotides: TGTGCCACCAGTGCCGCAGGATACACTGAAGCTTTCTTT. Translated: CATSAAGYTEAFF.

This chain connects TRBV10-3 to TRBJ2-5; tentative D call: TRBD1 (5 bases). This CDR3 region has 15 residues. Germline-derived CDR1 and CDR2 are ENHRY and SYGVKD. The V end was cut by 0 bases, the J end by 4 bases, with 12 bases between. As DNA, the CDR3 is TGTGCCATCAGTGAGTCGATAGGACACTTAGAGACCCAGTACTTC. Translation gives CAISESIGHLETQYF.

The chain carries TRBV10-3 and TRBJ2-6, with D possibly being TRBD1 (6 bases). The CDR3 totals 14 residues. Germline V gene lookup returns CDR1 ENHRY and CDR2 SYGVKD. Trimming pared 10 bases from V and 5 bases from J, leaving 15 bases between. The CDR3 DNA sequence: TGTGCCACCACCCCACAGGGTTGGGCCAACGTCCTGACTTTC. This gives the protein CATTPQGWANVLTF.

The chain joins TRBV7-8 to TRBJ2-7; D is uncertain. Trimming shortened V by 1 base and J by 3 bases, and 7 bases separated the two germline ends. The CDR3 totals 13 residues. Germline values: CDR1 SGHVS, CDR2 FQNEAQ. The CDR3 DNA follows: TGTGCCAGCAGCTTAGTGTCTGGCTACGAGCAGTACTTC. The encoded protein is CASSLVSGYEQYF.

Concerning this clonotype itself: An end of the junction does not agree with germline; a read error may underlie this. The chain recombines TRBV29-1 with TRBJ2-5, with 11 positions matching TRBD1. The CDR3 contains 13 residues. CDR1 is SQVTM and CDR2 is ANQGSEA in the germline V gene. This CDR3 is CSVEDQDRGPRDF. CDR3 in DNA: TGCAGCGTTGAAGATCAGGACAGGGGGCCCCGGGACTTC.

This clonotype came up once. The chain has TRBV20-1 and TRBJ1-1, with D hard to call. The CDR3 consists of 10 residues. V was trimmed by 6 bases and J by 4 bases, leaving 6 bases between them. CDR1 and CDR2 (germline): DFQATT, SNEGSKA (reference sequence). DNA for the CDR3: TGCAGTGCCCCCAGCACTGAAGCTTTCTTT. It encodes CSAPSTEAFF.

The gene calls are TRBV5-4 and TRBJ1-2; D uncertain. The length of the CDR3 is 16 residues. Germline-derived CDR1 and CDR2 are SGHNT and YYREEE (reference sequence). V lost 4 bases and J 8 bases, leaving 24 bases between the germline ends. CDR3 residues: CASSRGELADVRGYTF. CDR3 in DNA: TGTGCCAGCAGCCGCGGGGAATTGGCTGATGTAAGGGGCTACACCTTC.

The rearrangement joins TRBV12-3 or TRBV12-4 to TRBJ1-2, with a possible D match to TRBD1 (6 bases). Between the trimmed V and J ends, which lost 3 bases and 6 bases, there was a span of 17 bases. The CDR3 runs 15 residues. The CDR3 sequence: CASSLGPRDTHGYTF. The DNA for the CDR3 is TGTGCCAGCAGTTTGGGGCCCCGGGACACGCATGGCTACACCTTC.

The V and J genes are TRBV5-4 and TRBJ1-2; a possible D gene is TRBD1 (6 bases). Trimming removed 3 bases at V and 2 bases at J, with 11 bases between. This CDR3 region has 14 residues. Germline V gives CDR1 SGHNT, CDR2 YYREEE (reference sequence). CDR3 loop: CASSWTDRNYGYTF. In DNA, the CDR3 is TGTGCCAGCAGCTGGACCGACAGGAACTATGGCTACACCTTC.

The V call is TRBV5-1, the J call TRBJ1-4; no definite D call. Germline V gives CDR1 SGHRS, CDR2 YFSETQ. V was trimmed by 4 bases and J by 11 bases, leaving 21 bases between them. The CDR3 has 15 residues. CDR3 in amino acids: CASSADTVRVDKLFF. The DNA for the CDR3 is TGCGCCAGCAGCGCTGACACTGTTCGCGTTGACAAACTGTTTTTT.

The V and J genes are TRBV20-1 and TRBJ2-3; D may be TRBD2 (8 bases). The length of the CDR3 is 19 residues. Trimming removed 2 bases from V and 2 bases from J, with 26 bases in between. Germline lookup yields CDR1 DFQATT and CDR2 SNEGSKA (reference sequence). CDR3 residues: CSARKTGNTGTRSTDTQYF. The CDR3 coding sequence is TGCAGTGCTAGAAAGACAGGGAACACCGGGACTAGATCCACAGATACGCAGTATTTT.